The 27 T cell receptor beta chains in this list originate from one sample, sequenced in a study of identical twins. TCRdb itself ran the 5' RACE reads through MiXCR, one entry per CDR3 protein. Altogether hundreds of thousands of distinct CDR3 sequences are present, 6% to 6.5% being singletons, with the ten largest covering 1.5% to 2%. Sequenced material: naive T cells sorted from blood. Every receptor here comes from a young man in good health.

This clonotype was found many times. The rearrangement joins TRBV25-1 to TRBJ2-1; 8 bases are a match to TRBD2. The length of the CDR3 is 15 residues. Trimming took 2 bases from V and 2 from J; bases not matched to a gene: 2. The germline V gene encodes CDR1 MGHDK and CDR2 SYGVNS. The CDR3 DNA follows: TGTGCCAGCAGTGAAGCGGGAGGCCCCTACAATGAGCAGTTCTTC. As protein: CASSEAGGPYNEQFF.

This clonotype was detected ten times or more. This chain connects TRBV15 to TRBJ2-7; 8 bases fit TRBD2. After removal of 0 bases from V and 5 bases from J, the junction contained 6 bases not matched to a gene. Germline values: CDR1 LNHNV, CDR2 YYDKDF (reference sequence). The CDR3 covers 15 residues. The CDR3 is CATSREEAGADEQYF. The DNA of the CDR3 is TGTGCCACCAGCAGAGAAGAAGCGGGAGCGGACGAGCAGTACTTC. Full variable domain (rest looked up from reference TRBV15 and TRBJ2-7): DAMVIQNPRYQVTQFGKPVTLSCSQTLNHNVMYWYQQKSSQAPKLLFHYYDKDFNNEADTPDNFQSRRPNTSFCFLDIRSPGLGDTAMYLCATSREEAGADEQYFGPGTRLTVT.

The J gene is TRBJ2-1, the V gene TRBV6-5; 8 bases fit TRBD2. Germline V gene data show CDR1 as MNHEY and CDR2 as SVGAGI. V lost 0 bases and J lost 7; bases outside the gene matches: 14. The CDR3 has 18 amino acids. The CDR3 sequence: CASSYSAGGYQPLNEQFF. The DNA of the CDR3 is TGTGCCAGCAGTTACTCTGCGGGAGGCTACCAACCCCTAAATGAGCAGTTCTTC.

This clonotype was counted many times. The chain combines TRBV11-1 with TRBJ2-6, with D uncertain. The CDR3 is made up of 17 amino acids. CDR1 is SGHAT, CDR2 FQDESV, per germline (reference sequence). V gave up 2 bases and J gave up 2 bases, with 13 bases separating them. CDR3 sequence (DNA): TGTGCCAGCAGCTTAAGACCACAAGGTACTGGGGCCAACGTCCTGACTTTC. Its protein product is CASSLRPQGTGANVLTF.

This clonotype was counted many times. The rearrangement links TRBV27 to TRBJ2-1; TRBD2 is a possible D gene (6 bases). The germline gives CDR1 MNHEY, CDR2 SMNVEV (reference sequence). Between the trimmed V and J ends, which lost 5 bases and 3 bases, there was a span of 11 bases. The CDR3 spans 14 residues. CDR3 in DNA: TGTGCCAGCAGTCAAACTAGCCTCTACAATGAGCAGTTCTTC. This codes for CASSQTSLYNEQFF.

CDR3: CASSLFHLGNNSPLHF. The CDR3 bases are TGTGCCAGCAGTTTGTTCCATTTGGGGAATAATTCACCCCTCCACTTT. The V call is TRBV27, the J call TRBJ1-6; D remains unclear. V lost 3 bases and J lost 5, with 14 bases in between. Germline CDR1 reads MNHEY; CDR2 reads SMNVEV (reference sequence). This CDR3 region has 16 residues.

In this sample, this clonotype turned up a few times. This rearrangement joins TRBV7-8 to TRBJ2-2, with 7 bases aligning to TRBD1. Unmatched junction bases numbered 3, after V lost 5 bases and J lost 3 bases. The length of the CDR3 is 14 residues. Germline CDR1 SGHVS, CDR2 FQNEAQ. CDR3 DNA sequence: TGTGCCAGCAGCGCAACAGGGGACACCGGGGAGCTGTTTTTT. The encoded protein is CASSATGDTGELFF.

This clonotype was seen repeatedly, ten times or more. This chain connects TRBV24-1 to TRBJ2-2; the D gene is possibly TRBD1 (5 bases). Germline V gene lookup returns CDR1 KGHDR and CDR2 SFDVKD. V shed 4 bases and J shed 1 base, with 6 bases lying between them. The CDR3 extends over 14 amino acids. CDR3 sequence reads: CATSEGQNTGELFF. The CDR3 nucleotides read TGTGCCACCAGTGAGGGGCAGAACACCGGGGAGCTGTTTTTT.

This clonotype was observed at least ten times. The CDR3 DNA follows: TGTGCCAGCAGCTTGACAGGTTCCAAAAACATTCAGTACTTC. It translates to CASSLTGSKNIQYF. This chain joins TRBV5-6 and TRBJ2-4; D might be TRBD1 (5 bases). Trimming took off 1 base at V and 2 bases at J, with 7 bases between the two ends. The CDR3 is made up of 14 amino acids. Germline CDR1 is SGHDT and CDR2 is YYEEEE.

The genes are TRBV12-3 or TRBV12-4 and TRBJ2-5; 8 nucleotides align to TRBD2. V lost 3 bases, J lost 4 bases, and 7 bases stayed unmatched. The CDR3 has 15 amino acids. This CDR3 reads CASSLVGRGGETQYF. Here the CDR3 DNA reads TGTGCCAGCAGTTTGGTCGGGAGGGGGGGAGAGACCCAGTACTTC.

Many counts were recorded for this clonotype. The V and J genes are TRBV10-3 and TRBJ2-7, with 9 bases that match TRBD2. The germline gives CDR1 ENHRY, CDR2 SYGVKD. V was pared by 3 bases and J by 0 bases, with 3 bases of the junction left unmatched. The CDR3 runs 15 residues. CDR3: CAISDSSGSSYEQYV. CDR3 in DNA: TGTGCCATCAGTGATAGTAGCGGGAGCTCCTACGAGCAGTACGTC.

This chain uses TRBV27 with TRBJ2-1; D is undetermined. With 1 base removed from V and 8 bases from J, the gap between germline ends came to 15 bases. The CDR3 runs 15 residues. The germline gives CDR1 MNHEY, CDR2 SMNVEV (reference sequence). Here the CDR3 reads CASSLFVFGAHEQFF. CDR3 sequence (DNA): TGTGCCAGCAGTTTATTCGTTTTTGGTGCCCATGAGCAGTTCTTC.

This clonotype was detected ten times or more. The CDR3 sequence: CSARVGGQVRNTEAFF. The CDR3 DNA reads TGCAGTGCTAGAGTTGGAGGACAGGTGAGAAATACTGAAGCTTTCTTT. This chain uses TRBV20-1 with TRBJ1-1, with 7 bases lining up with TRBD1. V lost 1 base and J lost 5; bases outside the gene matches: 13. Germline-derived CDR1 and CDR2 are DFQATT and SNEGSKA (reference sequence). This CDR3 has 16 residues.

CDR3 nucleotides: TGTGCCAGCAGTGAAAGTCCGAGGTTACAAGAGACCCAGTACTTC. It encodes CASSESPRLQETQYF. The chain employs TRBV25-1 and TRBJ2-5; D is unresolved. Germline V gene sequence: CDR1 MGHDK, CDR2 SYGVNS. V was shortened by 2 bases and J by 2 bases, with 12 bases between the two germline ends. The CDR3 consists of 15 residues.

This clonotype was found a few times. The CDR3 sequence: CASSQKYEDSPLHF. The CDR3 nucleotides read TGTGCCAGCAGCCAGAAGTATGAGGATTCACCCCTCCACTTT. The V gene is TRBV3-1, the J gene TRBJ1-6; D is uncertain. V was cut by 3 bases and J by 8 bases, with 11 bases left in between. There are 14 residues in the CDR3. Germline V lookup: CDR1 LGHDT, CDR2 YNNKEL (reference sequence).

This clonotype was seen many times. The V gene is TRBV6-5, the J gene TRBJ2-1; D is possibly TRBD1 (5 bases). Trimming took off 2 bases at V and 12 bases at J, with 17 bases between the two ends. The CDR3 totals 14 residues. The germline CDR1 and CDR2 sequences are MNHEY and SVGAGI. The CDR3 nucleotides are TGTGCCAGCAGTTACAAGGGGCAATGGGTTCCGCAGTTCTTC. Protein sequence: CASSYKGQWVPQFF.

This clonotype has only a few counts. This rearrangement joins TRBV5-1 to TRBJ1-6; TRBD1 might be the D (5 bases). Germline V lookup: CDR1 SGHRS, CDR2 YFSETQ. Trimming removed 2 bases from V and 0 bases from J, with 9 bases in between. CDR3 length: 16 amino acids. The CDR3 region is CASSFRESSYNSPLHF. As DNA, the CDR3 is TGCGCCAGCAGCTTCAGGGAAAGCTCCTATAATTCACCCCTCCACTTT.

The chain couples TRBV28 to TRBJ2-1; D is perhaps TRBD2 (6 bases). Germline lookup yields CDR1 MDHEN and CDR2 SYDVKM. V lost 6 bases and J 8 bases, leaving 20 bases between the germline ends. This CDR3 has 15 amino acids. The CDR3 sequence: CASSPLGPGVDEQFF. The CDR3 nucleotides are TGTGCCAGCAGCCCCCTAGGACCGGGGGTGGATGAGCAGTTCTTC. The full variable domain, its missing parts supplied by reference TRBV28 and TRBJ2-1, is DVKVTQSSRYLVKRTGEKVFLECVQDMDHENMFWYRQDPGLGLRLIYFSYDVKMKEKGDIPEGYSVSREKKERFSLILESASTNQTSMYLCASSPLGPGVDEQFFGPGTRLTVL.

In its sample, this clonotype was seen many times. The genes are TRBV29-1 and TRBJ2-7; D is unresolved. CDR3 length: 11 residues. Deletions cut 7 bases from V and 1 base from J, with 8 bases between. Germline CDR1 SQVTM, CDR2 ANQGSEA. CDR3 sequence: CSAAVSYEQYF. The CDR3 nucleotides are TGCAGCGCCGCTGTGTCCTACGAGCAGTACTTC.

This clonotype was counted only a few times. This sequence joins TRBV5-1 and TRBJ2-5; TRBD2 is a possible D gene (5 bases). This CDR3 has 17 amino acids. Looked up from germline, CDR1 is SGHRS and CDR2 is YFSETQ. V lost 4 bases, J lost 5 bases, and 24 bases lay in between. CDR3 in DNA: TGCGCCAGCAGCCCGTCTGGTAGGGCCCCCGGGGATGAGACCCAGTACTTC. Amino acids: CASSPSGRAPGDETQYF.

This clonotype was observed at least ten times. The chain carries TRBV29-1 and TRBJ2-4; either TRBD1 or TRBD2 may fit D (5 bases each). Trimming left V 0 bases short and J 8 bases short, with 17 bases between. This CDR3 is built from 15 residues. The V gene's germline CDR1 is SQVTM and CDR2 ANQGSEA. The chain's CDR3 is CSVEDGGFGRDIQYF. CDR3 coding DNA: TGCAGCGTTGAAGATGGGGGTTTCGGGCGGGACATTCAGTACTTC. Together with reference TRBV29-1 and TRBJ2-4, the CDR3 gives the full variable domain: SAVISQKPSRDICQRGTSLTIQCQVDSQVTMMFWYRQQPGQSLTLIATANQGSEATYESGFVIDKFPISRPNLTFSTLTVSNMSPEDSSIYLCSVEDGGFGRDIQYFGAGTRLSVL.

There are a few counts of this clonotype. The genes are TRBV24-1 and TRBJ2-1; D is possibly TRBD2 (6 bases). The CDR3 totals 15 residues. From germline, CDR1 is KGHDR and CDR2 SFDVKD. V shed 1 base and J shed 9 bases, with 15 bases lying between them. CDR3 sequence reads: CATSDFGAGGTEQFF. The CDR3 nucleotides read TGTGCCACCAGTGATTTCGGAGCTGGGGGGACTGAGCAGTTCTTC.

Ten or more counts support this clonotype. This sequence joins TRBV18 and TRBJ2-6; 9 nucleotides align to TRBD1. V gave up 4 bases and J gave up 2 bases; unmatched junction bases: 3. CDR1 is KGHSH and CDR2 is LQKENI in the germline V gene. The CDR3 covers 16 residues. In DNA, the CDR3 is TGTGCCAGCTCACGAGACAGGGGGGCTGGGGCCAACGTCCTGACTTTC. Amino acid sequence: CASSRDRGAGANVLTF. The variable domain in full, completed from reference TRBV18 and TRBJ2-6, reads NAGVMQNPRHLVRRRGQEARLRCSPMKGHSHVYWYRQLPEEGLKFMVYLQKENIIDESGMPKERFSAEFPKEGPSILRIQQVVRGDSAAYFCASSRDRGAGANVLTFGAGSRLTVL.

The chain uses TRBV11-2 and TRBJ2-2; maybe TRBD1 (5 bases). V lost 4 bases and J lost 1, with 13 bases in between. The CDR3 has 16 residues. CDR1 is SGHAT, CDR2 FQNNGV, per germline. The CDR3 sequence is CASSSVETGNTGELFF. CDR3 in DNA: TGTGCCAGCAGCTCGGTTGAAACAGGGAACACCGGGGAGCTGTTTTTT.

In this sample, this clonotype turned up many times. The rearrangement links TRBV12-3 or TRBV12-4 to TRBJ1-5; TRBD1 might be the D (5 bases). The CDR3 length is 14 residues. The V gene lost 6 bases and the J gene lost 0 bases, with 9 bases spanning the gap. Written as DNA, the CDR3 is TGTGCCAGCAGGCCGAGGGGTAGCAATCAGCCCCAGCATTTT. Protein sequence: CASRPRGSNQPQHF.

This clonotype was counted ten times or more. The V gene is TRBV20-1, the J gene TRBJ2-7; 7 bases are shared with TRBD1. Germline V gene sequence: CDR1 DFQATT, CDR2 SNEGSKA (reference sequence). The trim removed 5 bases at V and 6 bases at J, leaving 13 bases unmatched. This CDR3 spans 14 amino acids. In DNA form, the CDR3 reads TGCAGTGCTCCTAACAGGGGTATCGGATCCGAGCAGTACTTC. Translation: CSAPNRGIGSEQYF.

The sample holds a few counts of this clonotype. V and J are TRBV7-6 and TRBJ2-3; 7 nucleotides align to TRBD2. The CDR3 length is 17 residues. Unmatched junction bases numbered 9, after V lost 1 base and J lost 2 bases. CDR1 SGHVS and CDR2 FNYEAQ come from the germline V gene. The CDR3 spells CASSLGLGLENTDTQYF. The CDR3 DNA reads TGTGCCAGCAGCTTAGGCCTAGGACTAGAGAACACAGATACGCAGTATTTT.